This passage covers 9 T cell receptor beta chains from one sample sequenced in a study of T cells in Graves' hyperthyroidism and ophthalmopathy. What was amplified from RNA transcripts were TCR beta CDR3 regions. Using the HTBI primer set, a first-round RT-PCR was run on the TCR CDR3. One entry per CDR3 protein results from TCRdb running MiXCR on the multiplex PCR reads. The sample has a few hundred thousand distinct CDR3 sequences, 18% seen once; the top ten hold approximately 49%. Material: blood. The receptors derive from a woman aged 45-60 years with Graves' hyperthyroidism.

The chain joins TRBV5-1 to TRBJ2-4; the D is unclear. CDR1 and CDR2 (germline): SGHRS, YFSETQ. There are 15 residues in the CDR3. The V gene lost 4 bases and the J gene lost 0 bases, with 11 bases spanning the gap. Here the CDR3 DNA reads TGCGCCAGCAGCCCCACTACCAGAGCCAAAAACATTCAGTACTTC. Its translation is CASSPTTRAKNIQYF.

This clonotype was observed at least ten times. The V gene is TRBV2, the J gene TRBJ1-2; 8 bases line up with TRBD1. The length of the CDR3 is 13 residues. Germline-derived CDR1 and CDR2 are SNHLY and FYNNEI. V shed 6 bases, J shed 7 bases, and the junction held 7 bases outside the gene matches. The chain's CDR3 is CASRTQGAGGYTF. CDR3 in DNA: TGTGCCAGCAGGACGCAGGGGGCAGGTGGCTACACCTTC.

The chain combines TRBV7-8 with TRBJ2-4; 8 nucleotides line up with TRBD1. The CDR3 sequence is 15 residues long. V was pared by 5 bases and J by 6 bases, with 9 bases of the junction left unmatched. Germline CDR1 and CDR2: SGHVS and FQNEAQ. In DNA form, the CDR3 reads TGTGCCAGCAGCGCCACCGGGACAGGAGGAAACATTCAGTACTTC. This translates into CASSATGTGGNIQYF.

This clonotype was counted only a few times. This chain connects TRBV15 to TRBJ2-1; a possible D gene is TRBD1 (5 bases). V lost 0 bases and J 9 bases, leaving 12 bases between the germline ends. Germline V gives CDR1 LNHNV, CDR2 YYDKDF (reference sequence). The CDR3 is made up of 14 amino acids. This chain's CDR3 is CATSRDKGEGEQFF. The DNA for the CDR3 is TGTGCCACCAGCAGAGATAAAGGGGAAGGTGAGCAGTTCTTC.

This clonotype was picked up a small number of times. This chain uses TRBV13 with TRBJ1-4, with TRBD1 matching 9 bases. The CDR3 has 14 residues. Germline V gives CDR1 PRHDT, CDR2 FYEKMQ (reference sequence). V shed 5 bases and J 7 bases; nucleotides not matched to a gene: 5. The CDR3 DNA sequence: TGTGCCAGCAGCCCCACAGGGGGCCTTGAAAAACTGTTTTTT. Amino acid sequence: CASSPTGGLEKLFF.

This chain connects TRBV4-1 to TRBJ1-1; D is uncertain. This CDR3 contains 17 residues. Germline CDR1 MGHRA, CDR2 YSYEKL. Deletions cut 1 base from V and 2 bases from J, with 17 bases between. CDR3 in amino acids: CASSQAPPIAYNTEAFF. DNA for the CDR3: TGCGCCAGCAGCCAAGCCCCACCGATTGCCTATAACACTGAAGCTTTCTTT.

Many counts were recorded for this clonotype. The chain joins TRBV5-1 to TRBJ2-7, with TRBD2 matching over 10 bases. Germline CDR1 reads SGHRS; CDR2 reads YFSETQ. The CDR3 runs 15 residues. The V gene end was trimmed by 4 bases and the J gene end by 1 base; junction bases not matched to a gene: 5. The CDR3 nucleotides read TGCGCCAGCAGCCCCGGGACTAGCGTTTCCTACGAGCAGTACTTC. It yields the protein CASSPGTSVSYEQYF.

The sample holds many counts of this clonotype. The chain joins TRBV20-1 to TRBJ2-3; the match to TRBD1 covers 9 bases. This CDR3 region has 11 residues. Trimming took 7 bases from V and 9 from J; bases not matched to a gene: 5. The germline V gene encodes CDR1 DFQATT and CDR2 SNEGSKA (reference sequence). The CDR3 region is CSVETGGTQYF. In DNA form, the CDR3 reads TGCAGTGTGGAGACAGGGGGAACGCAGTATTTT.

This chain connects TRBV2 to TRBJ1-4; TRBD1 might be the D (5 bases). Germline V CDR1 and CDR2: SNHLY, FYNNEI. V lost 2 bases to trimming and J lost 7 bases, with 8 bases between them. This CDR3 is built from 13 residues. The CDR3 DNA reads TGTGCCAGCAGTGAAAAAGGGGTTGAAAAACTGTTTTTT. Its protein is CASSEKGVEKLFF.